The rows below give T cell receptor beta chains drawn from one sample of a study of T-cell memory formation after mild COVID-19. One entry per CDR3 protein results from TCRdb running MiXCR on the 5' RACE reads. Among about 390,000 distinct CDR3 sequences listed, around 21% were seen once. The sample comprised PBMCs or a T cell subset sorted from them (not recorded which). The receptors originated from an adult woman who had mild COVID-19 (a few samples of this study predate the infection). Cell type and time point are not known. The CDR3 runs from the conserved cysteine through the conserved F or W. A D gene is named only where the DNA matches it firmly. Only some rows state a clone size, as once, few, many or a class for expanded clones.

clone size	D gene	V gene	J gene	CDR3 protein	CDR3 DNA
NA	TRBD2	TRBV4-3	TRBJ2-1	CASSQGGGFYNEQFF	TGCGCCAGCAGCCAAGGCGGGGGATTCTACAATGAGCAGTTCTTC
NA	TRBD2	TRBV7-9	TRBJ2-3	CASSSGLGFTDTQYF	TGTGCCAGCAGCTCGGGACTAGGGTTCACAGATACGCAGTATTTT
few	NA	TRBV11-3	TRBJ1-1	CASRPGGYSEAFF	TGTGCCAGCAGGCCCGGGGGGTACTCTGAAGCTTTCTTT
NA	TRBD1	TRBV29-1	TRBJ2-7	CSGYRDRGHEQYF	TGCAGCGGGTACCGGGACAGGGGCCACGAGCAGTACTTC
few	NA	TRBV20-1	TRBJ2-2	CSALRINTGELFF	TGCAGTGCTTTGAGGATAAACACCGGGGAGCTGTTTTTT
few	NA	TRBV5-5	TRBJ2-5	CASSLATAYQETQYF	TGTGCCAGCAGCTTGGCGACAGCGTACCAAGAGACCCAGTACTTC
NA	NA	TRBV20-1	TRBJ1-2	CSGLRDNRNYGYTF	TGCAGTGGCCTCCGGGACAATCGGAACTATGGCTACACCTTC
few	NA	TRBV20-1	TRBJ2-7	CSARDWKVTYEQYF	TGCAGTGCTAGAGACTGGAAGGTTACCTACGAGCAGTACTTC
NA	NA	TRBV11-2	TRBJ2-3	CASSVSRPSTDTQYF	TGTGCCAGCAGCGTCAGTCGGCCTAGCACAGATACGCAGTATTTT
NA	NA	TRBV6-1	TRBJ1-5	CASKDLGRLGNQPQHF	TGTGCCAGCAAAGACCTTGGACGCCTTGGCAATCAGCCCCAGCATTTT
NA	TRBD2	TRBV20-1	TRBJ2-5	CSAPGLAGGRRGETQYF	TGCAGTGCACCGGGACTAGCGGGAGGGCGTAGGGGAGAGACCCAGTACTTC
few	TRBD2	TRBV29-1	TRBJ2-1	CSVDLAGASYNEQFF	TGCAGCGTGGACCTAGCGGGGGCCTCCTACAATGAGCAGTTCTTC
NA	NA	TRBV7-2	TRBJ1-3	CASLPFGGPSGNTIYF	TGTGCCAGCCTTCCGTTTGGGGGGCCCTCTGGAAACACCATATATTTT
many	NA	TRBV12-3/TRBV12-4	TRBJ1-5	CASSSLGWSNQPQHF	TGTGCCAGCAGTTCCTTAGGGTGGAGCAATCAGCCCCAGCATTTT
NA	TRBD1	TRBV12-3/TRBV12-4	TRBJ1-5	CASRGQGNMGNQPQHF	TGTGCCAGCAGGGGACAGGGCAATATGGGCAATCAGCCCCAGCATTTT
NA	NA	TRBV12-3/TRBV12-4	TRBJ2-1	CASRAPGYREQFF	TGTGCCAGCAGGGCTCCCGGTTATCGTGAGCAGTTCTTC